The T cell receptor (beta chain) under discussion was sequenced for a study of blood T cell repertoires in COVID-19 (TCRdb year 2020). With regard to the full study: Collaborator samples came from the United States, Italy and Spain and covered acute and convalescent phases of COVID-19. The samples were drawn from two sources: the first 160 participants of the ongoing ImmuneRACE study, and 1,254 subjects contributed by 6 global collaborators. The dataset comprised deeply sampled blood TCRbeta repertoires from subjects exposed to, actively infected with, or recovered from COVID-19. A de-identified subject ID, COVID-19 status, age in years and sex were almost always included in the sample metadata. Where HLA class I and class II types were available, the types were taken from metadata supplied by the sample provider, not from assay-based typing. The repertoires were released in a freely available public database intended as a resource for research on the immune response to SARS-CoV-2. The material from the prospective study consisted of cDNA or gDNA derived from T cells, B-cell-depleted T cells, or PBMCs. Broad study findings and their caveats: The amount of clinical and demographic metadata varied by source and participant and was provided uncurated.

Concerning this clone itself: Its antigen has not been determined. Base qualities are not recorded, but no much larger clone differs from it by a single base.

TCRbeta CDR3 regions were amplified from genomic DNA by means of the immunoSEQ Assay, a bias-controlled multiplex PCR. In the source study's methods: The number of nucleated cells in each sample was estimated from the amplification of reference gene primers within the assay. To quantify the absolute abundance of each unique TCRbeta CDR3 rearrangement, sequence reads were collapsed and filtered. For each sample, productive Simpson clonality was calculated as the square root of Simpson's diversity index over productive rearrangements. This immuneACCESS table, as held by TCRdb, lists in-frame sequences with V and J called but not all clones. Of the missing ones, under half trace to an unresolved V gene in checked studies; the others have no known cause. The V and J calls and clone size are taken from that table; D and trimming were inferred from the DNA. In all, the sample holds 150,000 to 200,000 clones, and around 86% of those were seen once. The ten largest clones add up to around 3.5% of the sample.

CDR1 MNHEY and CDR2 SVGAGI are derived from the germline V gene. Relative to germline, V is missing 6 bases and J is missing 5 bases, with 4 bases of the junction outside any gene match. The CDR3 holds 14 amino acids from the cysteine to the phenylalanine. This entry keeps only the CDR3 DNA: 42 bases, framed from base 1. The collaborating institutions used their own protocols to collect whole blood in K2EDTA tubes. For TCRbeta analysis, collaborator samples were shipped as frozen whole blood, as isolated PBMCs, or as DNA extracted from either sample type. This TCR came from a man in his 70s with acute or convalescent COVID-19. The chain joins TRBV6-5 to TRBJ1-6; 7 nucleotides in the junction match TRBD1. Sequences were obtained from peripheral blood. CDR3 reads: CASRPTGHNSPLHF. The DNA sequence is as follows: TGTGCCAGCAGACCGACAGGGCATAATTCACCCCTCCACTTT.